This T cell receptor (beta chain) is drawn from a study of blood T cells in healthy people across ages. Study findings and constraints: The unknown donor CMV status may have confounded expanded clonotype changes.

As for this clonotype: The target antigen is unknown.

A second PCR of 7 to 11 cycles used a sample-barcoded 5' primer and a J-beta primer mix. TCRdb called the 5' RACE reads again in MiXCR, with one record for every CDR3 protein. In the table there are approximately 490,000 distinct CDR3 sequences, 24% of which are singletons. Germline loops: CDR1 DFQATT, CDR2 SNEGSKA (reference sequence). Trimming removed 0 bases at V and 2 bases at J, with 14 bases between. The CDR3 is made up of 15 amino acids. The sample also formed part of further work on T cells of mothers and their children.

The chain couples TRBV20-1 to TRBJ2-7; D is possibly TRBD2 (6 bases). This TCR derives from a boy aged 5 to 17 in good health. Sequenced: blood. The CDR3 loop reads CSARDPGEWTYEQYF. The CDR3 DNA follows: TGCAGTGCTAGAGATCCGGGGGAGTGGACCTACGAGCAGTACTTC.